This TCR beta chain was identified in a study of blood T cells in healthy people across ages. Unmatched junction bases numbered 12, after V lost 5 bases and J lost 2 bases. CDR3 size: 16 residues. In germline, CDR1 is SGHTA, CDR2 FQGNSA. For the second PCR, which ran for roughly 6 to 12 cycles, a sample-barcoded 5' primer and a J-beta primer mix were used. All samples yielded 3 million or more CDR3-containing paired-end reads. TCRdb re-derived calls from the 5' RACE reads in MiXCR, one entry per CDR3 protein. The sample holds fewer than 700,000 distinct CDR3 sequences, 47% seen once. The study drew donors from healthy Caucasian individuals in Russia aged about 6 to 100. This clonotype appeared a few times.

This chain links TRBV7-2 with TRBJ2-7; the match to TRBD2 covers 7 bases. Sequenced sample: blood. This TCR was sampled from an elderly man in good health. The CDR3 region has the DNA TGTGCCAGCAGCCAAGCAGGCGGGAGATCCCCCTACGAGCAGTACTTC. Protein sequence: CASSQAGGRSPYEQYF.